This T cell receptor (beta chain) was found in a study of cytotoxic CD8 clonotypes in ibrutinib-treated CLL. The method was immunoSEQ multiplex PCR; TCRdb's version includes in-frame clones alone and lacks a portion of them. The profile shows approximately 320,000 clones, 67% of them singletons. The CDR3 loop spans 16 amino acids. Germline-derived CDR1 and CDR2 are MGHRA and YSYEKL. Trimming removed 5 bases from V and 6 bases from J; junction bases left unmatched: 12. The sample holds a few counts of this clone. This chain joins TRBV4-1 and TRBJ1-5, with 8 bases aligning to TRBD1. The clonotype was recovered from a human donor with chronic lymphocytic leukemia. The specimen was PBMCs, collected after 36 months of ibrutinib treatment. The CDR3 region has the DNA TGCGCCAGCAGCAGCCCGGGACAGGTCTTCGGTCAGCCCCAGCATTTT. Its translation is CASSSPGQVFGQPQHF.